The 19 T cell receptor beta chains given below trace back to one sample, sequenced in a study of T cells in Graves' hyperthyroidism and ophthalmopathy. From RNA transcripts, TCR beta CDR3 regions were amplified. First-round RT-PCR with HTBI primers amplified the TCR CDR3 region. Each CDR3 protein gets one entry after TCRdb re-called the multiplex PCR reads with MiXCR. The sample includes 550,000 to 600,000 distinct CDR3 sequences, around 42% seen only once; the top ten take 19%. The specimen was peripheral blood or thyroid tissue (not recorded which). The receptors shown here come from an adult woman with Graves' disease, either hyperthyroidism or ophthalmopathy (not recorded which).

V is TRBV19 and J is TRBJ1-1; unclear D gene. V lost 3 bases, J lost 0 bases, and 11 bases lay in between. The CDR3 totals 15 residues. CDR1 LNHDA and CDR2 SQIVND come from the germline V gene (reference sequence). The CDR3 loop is CASSISASMNTEAFF. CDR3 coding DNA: TGTGCCAGTAGTATTTCAGCCAGCATGAACACTGAAGCTTTCTTT.

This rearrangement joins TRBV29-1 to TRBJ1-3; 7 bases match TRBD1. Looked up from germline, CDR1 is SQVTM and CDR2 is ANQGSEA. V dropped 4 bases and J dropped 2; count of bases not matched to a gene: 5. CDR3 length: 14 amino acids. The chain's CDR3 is CSVGITGAGNTIYF. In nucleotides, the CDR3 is TGCAGCGTTGGGATTACAGGGGCTGGAAACACCATATATTTT. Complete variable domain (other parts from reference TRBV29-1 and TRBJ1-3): SAVISQKPSRDICQRGTSLTIQCQVDSQVTMMFWYRQQPGQSLTLIATANQGSEATYESGFVIDKFPISRPNLTFSTLTVSNMSPEDSSIYLCSVGITGAGNTIYFGEGSWLTVV.

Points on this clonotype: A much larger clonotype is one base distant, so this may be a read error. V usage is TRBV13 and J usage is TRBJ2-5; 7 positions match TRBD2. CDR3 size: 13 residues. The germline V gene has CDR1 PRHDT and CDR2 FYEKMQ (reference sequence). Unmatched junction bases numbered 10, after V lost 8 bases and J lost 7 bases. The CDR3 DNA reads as TGTGCCAGCGGGGGAGGGCCACGTGGGACCCAGTACTTC. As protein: CASGGGPRGTQYF.

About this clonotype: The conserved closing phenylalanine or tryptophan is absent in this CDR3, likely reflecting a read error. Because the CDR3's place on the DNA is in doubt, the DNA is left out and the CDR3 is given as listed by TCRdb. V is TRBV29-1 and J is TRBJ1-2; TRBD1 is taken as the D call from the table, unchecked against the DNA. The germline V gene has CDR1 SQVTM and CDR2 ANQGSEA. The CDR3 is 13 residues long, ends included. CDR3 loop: CSVRTGEGYGHTS.

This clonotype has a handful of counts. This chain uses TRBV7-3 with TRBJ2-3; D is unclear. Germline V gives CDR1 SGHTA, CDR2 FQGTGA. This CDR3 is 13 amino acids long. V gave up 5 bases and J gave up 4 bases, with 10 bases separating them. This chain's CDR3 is CASSPTLPDTQYF. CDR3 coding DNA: TGTGCCAGCAGCCCTACCCTTCCAGATACGCAGTATTTT.

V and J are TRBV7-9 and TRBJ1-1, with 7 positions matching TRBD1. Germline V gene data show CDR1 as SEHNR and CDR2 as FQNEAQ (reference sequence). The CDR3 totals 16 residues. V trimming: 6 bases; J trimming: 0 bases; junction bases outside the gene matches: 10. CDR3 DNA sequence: TGTGCCAGCAGTCCTGACAGGGCCCCCCTGAACACTGAAGCTTTCTTT. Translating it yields CASSPDRAPLNTEAFF.

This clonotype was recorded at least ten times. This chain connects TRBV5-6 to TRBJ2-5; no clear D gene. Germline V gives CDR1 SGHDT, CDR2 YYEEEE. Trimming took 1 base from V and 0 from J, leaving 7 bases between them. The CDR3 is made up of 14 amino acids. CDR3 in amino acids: CASSLMTYQETQYF. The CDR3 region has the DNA TGTGCCAGCAGCTTGATGACATACCAAGAGACCCAGTACTTC.

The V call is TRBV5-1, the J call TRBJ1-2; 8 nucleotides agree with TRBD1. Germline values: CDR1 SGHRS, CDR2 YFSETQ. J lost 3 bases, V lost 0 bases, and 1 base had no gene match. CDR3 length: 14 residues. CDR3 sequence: CASSLATGDYGYTF. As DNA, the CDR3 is TGCGCCAGCAGCTTGGCGACAGGGGACTATGGCTACACCTTC.

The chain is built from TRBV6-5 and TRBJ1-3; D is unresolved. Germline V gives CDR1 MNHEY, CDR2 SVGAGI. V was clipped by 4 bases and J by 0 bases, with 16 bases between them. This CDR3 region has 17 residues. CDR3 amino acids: CASSLHSSGSSGNTIYF. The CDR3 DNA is TGTGCCAGCAGTTTACATTCCTCGGGGAGCTCTGGAAACACCATATATTTT.

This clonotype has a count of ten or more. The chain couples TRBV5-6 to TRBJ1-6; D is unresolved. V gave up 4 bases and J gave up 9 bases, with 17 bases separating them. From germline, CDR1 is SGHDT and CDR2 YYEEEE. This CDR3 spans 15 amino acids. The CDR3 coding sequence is TGTGCCAGCAGCATAAGGACGGATTTTCGTTCACCCCTCCACTTT. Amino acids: CASSIRTDFRSPLHF. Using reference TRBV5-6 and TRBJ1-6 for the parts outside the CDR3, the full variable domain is DAGVTQSPTHLIKTRGQQVTLRCSPKSGHDTVSWYQQALGQGPQFIFQYYEEEERQRGNFPDRFSGHQFPNYSSELNVNALLLGDSALYLCASSIRTDFRSPLHFGNGTRLTVT.

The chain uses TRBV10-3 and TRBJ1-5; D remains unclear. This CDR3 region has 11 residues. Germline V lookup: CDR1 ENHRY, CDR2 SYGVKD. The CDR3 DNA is TGTGCTAGAGTTTTAGGACAGCCCCAGCATTTT. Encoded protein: CARVLGQPQHF.

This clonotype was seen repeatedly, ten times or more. In DNA, the CDR3 is TGCAGTGCTCCAGACGCGGGAGTAGGTGAAGAGACCCAGTACTTC. Its translation is CSAPDAGVGEETQYF. J is TRBJ2-5 and V is TRBV20-1; 7 nucleotides align to TRBD2. The CDR3 runs 15 residues. The J segment lost 3 bases and the V segment lost 5 bases, leaving 12 bases of the junction unmatched. Germline CDR1 DFQATT, CDR2 SNEGSKA (reference sequence).

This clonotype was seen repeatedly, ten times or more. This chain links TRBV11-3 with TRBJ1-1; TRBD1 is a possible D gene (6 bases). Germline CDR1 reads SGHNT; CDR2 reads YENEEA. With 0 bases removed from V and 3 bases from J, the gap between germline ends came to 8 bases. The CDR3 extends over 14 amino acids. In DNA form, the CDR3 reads TGTGCCAGCAGCTTAGAGGGGGCAGACACTGAAGCTTTCTTT. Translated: CASSLEGADTEAFF. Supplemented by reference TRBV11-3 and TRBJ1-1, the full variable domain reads EAGVVQSPRYKIIEKKQPVAFWCNPISGHNTLYWYLQNLGQGPELLIRYENEEAVDDSQLPKDRFSAERLKGVDSTLKIQPAELGDSAVYLCASSLEGADTEAFFGQGTRLTVV.

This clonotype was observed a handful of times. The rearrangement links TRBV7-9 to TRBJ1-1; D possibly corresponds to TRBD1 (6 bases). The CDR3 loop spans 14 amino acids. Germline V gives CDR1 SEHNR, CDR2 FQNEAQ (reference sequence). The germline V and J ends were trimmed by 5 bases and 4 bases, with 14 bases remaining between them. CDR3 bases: TGTGCCAGCAGCCCTACAGGGATGGGCACTGAAGCTTTCTTT. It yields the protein CASSPTGMGTEAFF.

CDR3: CASSLGKGQGEQYF. The DNA of the CDR3 is TGTGCCAGCAGCTTAGGGAAGGGACAGGGAGAGCAGTACTTC. The chain links TRBV19 to TRBJ2-7; 9 bases are a match to TRBD1. Germline values: CDR1 LNHDA, CDR2 SQIVND (reference sequence). The CDR3 is 14 amino acids. Trimming cost V 9 bases and J 7 bases; bases outside gene matches: 13.

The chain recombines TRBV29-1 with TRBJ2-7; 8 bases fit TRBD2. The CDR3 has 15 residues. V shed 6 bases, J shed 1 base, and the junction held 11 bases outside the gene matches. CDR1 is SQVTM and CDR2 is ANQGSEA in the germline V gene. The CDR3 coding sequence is TGCAGCGTCGCGACCGGGACTAGTGCTTCCTACGAGCAGTACTTC. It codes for CSVATGTSASYEQYF.

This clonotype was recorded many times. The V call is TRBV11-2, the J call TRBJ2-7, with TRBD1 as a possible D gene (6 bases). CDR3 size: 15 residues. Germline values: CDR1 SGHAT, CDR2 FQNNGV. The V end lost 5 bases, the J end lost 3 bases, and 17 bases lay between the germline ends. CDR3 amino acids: CASSPGHIPDYEQYF. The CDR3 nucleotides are TGTGCCAGCAGCCCGGGACATATACCGGACTACGAGCAGTACTTC.

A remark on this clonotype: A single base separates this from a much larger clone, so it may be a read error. The CDR3 is CARSLKTGVQTEAFF. DNA of the CDR3: TGCGCCAGGAGCCTCAAGACAGGGGTGCAAACTGAAGCTTTCTTT. The rearrangement joins TRBV5-1 to TRBJ1-1; the match to TRBD1 covers 8 bases. CDR1 is SGHRS, CDR2 YFSETQ, per germline. The CDR3 runs to 15 residues. V dropped 8 bases and J dropped 5; count of bases not matched to a gene: 14. The entire variable domain, with the rest obtained from reference TRBV5-1 and TRBJ1-1, is as follows: KAGVTQTPRYLIKTRGQQVTLSCSPISGHRSVSWYQQTPGQGLQFLFEYFSETQRNKGNFPGRFSGRQFSNSRSEMNVSTLELGDSALYLCARSLKTGVQTEAFFGQGTRLTVV.

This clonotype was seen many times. This chain's CDR3 is CASSQEHSNQPQHF. The CDR3 nucleotides are TGTGCCAGCAGCCAAGAGCATAGCAATCAGCCCCAGCATTTT. The chain uses TRBV4-2 and TRBJ1-5; D not certain. The CDR3 contains 14 residues. Per the germline V gene, CDR1 is LGHNA and CDR2 is YNFKEQ. V was pared by 0 bases and J by 0 bases, with 3 bases between.